This T cell receptor beta chain was identified during a study of cytomegalovirus exposure and HLA in healthy donors. Overall study: Earlier, almost 120 million unique TCR beta sequences were recovered from about 170 million T cells by an analysis.

Regarding the study as a whole: More than 150 TCR beta chains were listed as cytomegalovirus-associated. Presence/absence analyses rested on an assumption that sequencing depth was roughly uniform across donors.

This clone was seen more than once but under ten times. Its cognate antigen is unknown. In the PCR, 60 Vbeta and 13 Jbeta primers were used. Clones were sequenced by immunoSEQ multiplex PCR, and TCRdb holds only the in-frame ones, with some missing. The sample contains about 140,000 clones, approximately 84% of which appear only once. Trimming took off 1 base at V and 4 bases at J, with 7 bases between the two ends. CDR1 and CDR2 from the germline V gene are MGHRA and YSYEKL. This CDR3 region has 13 residues. This clonotype originated in a man aged 30 to 39 in good health and CMV-seropositive. The sample comprised PBMCs. The chain joins TRBV4-1 to TRBJ1-2; possible D gene TRBD1, 5 bases. This CDR3 reads CASSQGGAYGYTF. The CDR3 DNA follows: TGCGCCAGCAGCCAAGGCGGGGCCTATGGCTACACCTTC.